This entry describes one T cell receptor (beta chain). Its antigen remains unidentified. The sample comes from a study of T cells expressing NK-cell markers. At the level of the study: CD3+CD56+NKG2C+, CD3+CD56+NKG2C- and CD3+CD56-NKG2C+ T cells, once sorted, supplied the TCR beta repertoires.

Whole-study findings and limits: It remained uncertain whether the expanded NKG2C+ T cell clones were specific for HCMV antigens. NKG2C+ dominant clonotypes from roughly 6 donors made up roughly 1.0-7.5% of CD8+ T cells.

TCRdb re-called the 5' RACE reads and shows each CDR3 protein once, DNA omitted. The table for this sample gives over 200,000 distinct CDR3 sequences. The length of the CDR3 is 14 residues. The germline gives CDR1 SGHRS, CDR2 YFSETQ. The sequencing sample was made of blood T cells: a sorted CD56 or NKG2C T cell subset, CD4+ or CD8+ T cells, or bulk PBMC T cells (not recorded which). The source is a young man in good health. This sequence joins TRBV5-1 and TRBJ2-3. The chain's CDR3 is CASSPFLDTDTQYF.